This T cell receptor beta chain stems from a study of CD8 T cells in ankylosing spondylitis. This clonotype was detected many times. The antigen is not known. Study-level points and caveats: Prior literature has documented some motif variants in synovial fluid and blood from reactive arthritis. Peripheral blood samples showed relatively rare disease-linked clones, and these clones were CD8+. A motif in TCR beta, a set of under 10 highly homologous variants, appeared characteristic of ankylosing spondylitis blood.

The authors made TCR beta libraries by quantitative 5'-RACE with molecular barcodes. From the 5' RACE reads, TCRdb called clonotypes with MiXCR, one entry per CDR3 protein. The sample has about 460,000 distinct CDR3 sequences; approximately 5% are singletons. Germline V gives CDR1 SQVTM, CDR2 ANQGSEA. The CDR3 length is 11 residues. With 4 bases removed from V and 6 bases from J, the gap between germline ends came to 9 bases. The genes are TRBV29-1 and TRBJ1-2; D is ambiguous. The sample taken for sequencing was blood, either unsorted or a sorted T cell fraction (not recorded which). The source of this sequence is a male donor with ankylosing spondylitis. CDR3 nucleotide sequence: TGCAGCGTTGCGGCCCTGGATGGCTACACCTTC. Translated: CSVAALDGYTF.